These 19 T cell receptor beta chains came from one sample sequenced in a study of blood T cell repertoires in COVID-19. The method was immunoSEQ multiplex PCR; TCRdb's version includes in-frame clones alone and lacks a portion of them. The sample yields 65,000 to 80,000 clones, 70% to 90% seen once. Material for sequencing was peripheral blood. These receptor sequences come from a man aged 45-60 years with active COVID-19.

The chain combines TRBV19 with TRBJ2-5, with 12 bases fitting TRBD1. The CDR3 has 16 amino acids. With 5 bases clipped from V and 5 bases from J, the junction kept 9 bases outside the gene matches. Germline assignment: CDR1 LNHDA and CDR2 SQIVND (reference sequence). As DNA, the CDR3 is TGTGCCAGTAGTGTCTCGGGACAGGGGGCAAGGGAGACCCAGTACTTC. It codes for CASSVSGQGARETQYF.

This clone was counted only a few times. J is TRBJ1-2 and V is TRBV28; TRBD1 aligns across 7 bases. The CDR3 is 16 residues long. The germline gives CDR1 MDHEN, CDR2 SYDVKM. With V trimmed by 4 bases and J by 2 bases, 10 bases remained unmatched. CDR3: CASSSAGTVRNYGYTF. CDR3 bases: TGTGCCAGCAGTTCCGCCGGGACAGTCAGGAACTATGGCTACACCTTC.

The chain recombines TRBV5-6 with TRBJ1-6, with 8 bases identical to TRBD1. V trimming: 4 bases; J trimming: 14 bases; junction bases outside the gene matches: 17. The CDR3 consists of 16 residues. Germline assignment: CDR1 SGHDT and CDR2 YYEEEE. The CDR3 loop reads CASSARDRSLVKTLHF. The CDR3 region has the DNA TGTGCCAGCAGCGCAAGGGACAGGAGCCTGGTTAAGACCCTCCACTTT.

This clone was seen a single time. J is TRBJ2-7 and V is TRBV4-2; D remains ambiguous. This CDR3 is built from 13 residues. V lost 1 base, J lost 3 bases, and 7 bases lay in between. Germline lookup yields CDR1 LGHNA and CDR2 YNFKEQ. CDR3 amino acids: CASSQAESYEQYF. In nucleotides, the CDR3 is TGTGCCAGCAGCCAAGCGGAGAGCTACGAGCAGTACTTC.

The J gene is TRBJ2-1, the V gene TRBV19, with D hard to call. Germline loops: CDR1 LNHDA, CDR2 SQIVND (reference sequence). The CDR3 spans 11 residues. Trimming pared 3 bases from V and 10 bases from J, leaving 7 bases between. The CDR3 bases are TGTGCCAGTAGTATTGGCTCAGAGCAGTTCTTC. This encodes CASSIGSEQFF.

The chain combines TRBV5-6 with TRBJ1-6; TRBD1 matches 7 bases. Germline loops: CDR1 SGHDT, CDR2 YYEEEE. This CDR3 has 16 residues. Unmatched junction bases numbered 10, after V lost 4 bases and J lost 6 bases. DNA for the CDR3: TGTGCCAGCAGCCTGCGCGGGACAGCCATTAATTCACCCCTCCACTTT. Translation gives CASSLRGTAINSPLHF.

The chain uses TRBV5-4 and TRBJ2-5; 8 bases align to TRBD1. J lost 5 bases, V lost 3 bases, and 6 bases had no gene match. CDR1 and CDR2 from the germline V gene are SGHNT and YYREEE (reference sequence). The CDR3 length is 14 residues. The CDR3 spells CASSSAGGRETQYF. The DNA for the CDR3 is TGTGCCAGCAGCTCGGCAGGGGGCCGCGAGACCCAGTACTTC.

The chain is built from TRBV29-1 and TRBJ2-3; TRBD2 agrees at 7 bases. The germline CDR1 and CDR2 sequences are SQVTM and ANQGSEA. The CDR3 sequence is 14 residues long. J lost 5 bases, V lost 7 bases, and 12 bases had no gene match. In nucleotides, the CDR3 is TGCAGCGCCCTTTTAGGTGGGAGGGTAGATACGCAGTATTTT. Its protein product is CSALLGGRVDTQYF.

DNA of the CDR3: TGTGCCAGCAGCCCCTCTACCTATGAGCAGTTCTTC. Translated: CASSPSTYEQFF. The chain joins TRBV9 to TRBJ2-1, with no clear D. Germline V gives CDR1 SGDLS, CDR2 YYNGEE. CDR3 length equals 12 residues. V lost 4 bases and J lost 8, with 10 bases in between. Drawing the rest from reference TRBV9 and TRBJ2-1, the complete variable domain is DSGVTQTPKHLITATGQRVTLRCSPRSGDLSVYWYQQSLDQGLQFLIQYYNGEERAKGNILERFSAQQFPDLHSELNLSSLELGDSALYFCASSPSTYEQFFGPGTRLTVL.

This clone appeared a single time. This chain joins TRBV29-1 and TRBJ2-1, with TRBD1 matching 7 bases. This CDR3 contains 13 residues. From germline, CDR1 is SQVTM and CDR2 ANQGSEA. Trimming took 5 bases from V and 7 from J; bases not matched to a gene: 8. CDR3 in amino acids: CSVWQGEGNEQFF. The CDR3 nucleotides read TGCAGCGTTTGGCAGGGGGAAGGGAATGAGCAGTTCTTC.

The chain carries TRBV27 and TRBJ2-5; a possible D gene is TRBD1 (5 bases). Germline V gene lookup returns CDR1 MNHEY and CDR2 SMNVEV (reference sequence). Trimming removed 0 bases at V and 7 bases at J, with 15 bases between. This CDR3 region has 15 residues. CDR3 protein: CASSLSYQGSGTQYF. The CDR3 DNA reads as TGTGCCAGCAGTTTATCGTATCAGGGTTCAGGGACCCAGTACTTC.

The CDR3 bases are TGTGCCAGCAGCTCTACAGGGGCCGCGGACACCATATATTTT. Translating gives CASSSTGAADTIYF. This chain uses TRBV13 with TRBJ1-3; 7 positions agree with TRBD1. CDR3 length: 14 residues. Trimming took 4 bases from V and 8 from J; bases not matched to a gene: 8. Germline CDR1 and CDR2: PRHDT and FYEKMQ (reference sequence).

The rearrangement links TRBV6-5 to TRBJ2-7; D remains unclear. This CDR3 has 14 amino acids. The V and J ends lost 1 base and 3 bases respectively, with 10 bases between them. Germline V gene sequence: CDR1 MNHEY, CDR2 SVGAGI. The CDR3 region has the DNA TGTGCCAGCAGTTACTATGGCAGTAACTACGAGCAGTACTTC. It codes for CASSYYGSNYEQYF.

The rearrangement uses TRBV6-4 and TRBJ2-1; the match to TRBD1 covers 9 bases. CDR1 is MRHNA and CDR2 is SNTAGT in the germline V gene. This CDR3 has 15 amino acids. Trimming removed 4 bases from V and 7 bases from J; junction bases left unmatched: 8. The CDR3 nucleotides are TGTGCCAGCAGTGCCACAGGGGGCCCTACTAATGAGCAGTTCTTC. This codes for CASSATGGPTNEQFF.

The chain combines TRBV6-2 or TRBV6-3 with TRBJ2-5; D perhaps matches TRBD2 (5 bases). Germline lookup yields CDR1 MNHEY and CDR2 SVGEGT. The CDR3 spans 13 residues. V was clipped by 4 bases and J by 5 bases, with 11 bases between them. The CDR3 reads CASSFRGWETQYF. The CDR3 bases are TGTGCCAGCAGTTTTCGGGGATGGGAGACCCAGTACTTC.

V gene TRBV5-1 combines with J gene TRBJ2-5; D gene unclear. V was clipped by 7 bases and J by 5 bases, with 18 bases between them. The germline CDR1 and CDR2 sequences are SGHRS and YFSETQ. The CDR3 extends over 14 amino acids. The CDR3 loop reads CASSPGQRWETQYF. CDR3 DNA sequence: TGCGCCAGCTCCCCCGGCCAGAGGTGGGAGACCCAGTACTTC.

In DNA, the CDR3 is TGTGCCAGCAGCTTATCTAGCGGGGGACCTTACGAGCAGTACTTC. Encoded protein: CASSLSSGGPYEQYF. V usage is TRBV7-2 and J usage is TRBJ2-7, with TRBD2 matching over 10 bases. Germline V gene sequence: CDR1 SGHTA, CDR2 FQGNSA. This CDR3 is built from 15 residues. J was trimmed by 4 bases and V by 2 bases; bases with no gene match: 5. Full variable domain (rest looked up from reference TRBV7-2 and TRBJ2-7): GAGVSQSPSNKVTEKGKDVELRCDPISGHTALYWYRQSLGQGLEFLIYFQGNSAPDKSGLPSDRFSAERTGGSVSTLTIQRTQQEDSAVYLCASSLSSGGPYEQYFGPGTRLTVT.

Written as DNA, the CDR3 is TGTGCCAGCAGCTTAAAACGCCGCTTAGGACAGGTTCTTAACACTGAAGCTTTCTTT. Encoded protein: CASSLKRRLGQVLNTEAFF. The chain employs TRBV7-8 and TRBJ1-1, with 7 bases fitting TRBD1. The CDR3 loop spans 19 amino acids. Trimming took 2 bases from V and 2 from J; bases not matched to a gene: 17. Germline CDR1 and CDR2: SGHVS and FQNEAQ.

The chain employs TRBV6-4 and TRBJ2-7; 10 bases line up with TRBD2. The V gene's germline CDR1 is MRHNA and CDR2 SNTAGT. The CDR3 spans 14 residues. V shed 7 bases, J shed 5 bases, and the junction held 8 bases outside the gene matches. The CDR3 bases are TGTGCCAGCACTGAAGCGGGGGGGCCCCACGAGCAGTACTTC. Its protein is CASTEAGGPHEQYF.